This TCR beta chain is drawn from a study of blood T cell repertoires in COVID-19. Across the whole study: Samples taken during acute and convalescent COVID-19 were collected in the United States, Italy and Spain. PBMCs, B-cell-depleted T cells, or T cells provided the cDNA or gDNA that made up the material.

Per the authors' pipeline: Researchers report that nucleated cell counts were estimated from reference gene primer amplification. Some clones are missing from TCRdb's copy, which holds only in-frame ones; the method was immunoSEQ multiplex PCR. V and J calls and clone size are as listed in that table; D and trimming were resolved from the DNA. The table shows tens of thousands of clones, with 76% occurring only once. The CDR3 is 15 amino acids. The germline V gene has CDR1 MNHEY and CDR2 SVGAGI. Trimming stripped 5 bases from V and 0 bases from J, with 13 bases between. This clone was counted a single time.

Sequencing was done on a sample of peripheral blood. This TCR derives from a man between 65 and 79 years old with acute or convalescent COVID-19. The chain couples TRBV6-5 to TRBJ1-1, with no clear D. The CDR3: CASSTPTAMNTEAFF. CDR3 coding DNA: TGTGCCAGCAGTACTCCGACTGCCATGAACACTGAAGCTTTCTTT.